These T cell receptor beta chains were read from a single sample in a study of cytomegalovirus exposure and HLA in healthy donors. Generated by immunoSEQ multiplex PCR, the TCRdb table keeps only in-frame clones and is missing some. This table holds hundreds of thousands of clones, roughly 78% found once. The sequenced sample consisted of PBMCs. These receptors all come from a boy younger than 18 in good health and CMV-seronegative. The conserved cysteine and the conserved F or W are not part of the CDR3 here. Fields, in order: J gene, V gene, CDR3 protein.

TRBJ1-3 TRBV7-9 ASSLMPGSGNTIY
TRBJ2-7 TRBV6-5 ASSWDFSSSYEQY
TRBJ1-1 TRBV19 ASSIIAAATEAF
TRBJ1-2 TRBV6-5 ASSYSGQRRTGYT
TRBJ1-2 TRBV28 ASSLWKQAMRHYGYT
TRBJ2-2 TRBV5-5 ASSSRPGFAGELF
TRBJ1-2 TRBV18 ASSPRDRGPSGGYT
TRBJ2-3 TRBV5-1 ASSRLAGTTDTQY
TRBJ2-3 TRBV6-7 ASSQGTDTQY
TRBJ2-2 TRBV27 ASSYWAGELF
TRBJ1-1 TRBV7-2 ASSLDPGETTEAF
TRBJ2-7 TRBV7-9 SSSVRTGGRWNEQY
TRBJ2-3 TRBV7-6 ASSRAGHGTDTQY
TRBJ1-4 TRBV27 ASSLKGFVIAGEKLF
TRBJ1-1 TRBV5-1 ASSLLGQDSAF
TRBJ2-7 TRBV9 ASRVRLAETYEQY
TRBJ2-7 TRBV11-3 ASSRTGYDYEQY
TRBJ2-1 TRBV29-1 SVERQGSWRSYNEQF
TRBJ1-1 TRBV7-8 ASSPRQGLRAF
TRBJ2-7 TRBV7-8 ASSLGRVSNEQY
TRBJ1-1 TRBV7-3 ASSFRTVSEAF
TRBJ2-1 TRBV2 ASRDTGGGGLEQF
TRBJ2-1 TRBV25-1 ASSELTREPYNEQF
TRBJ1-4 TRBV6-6 ASSRQGAGNEKLF
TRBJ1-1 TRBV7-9 ASSLPGEHTEAF
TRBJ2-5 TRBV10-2 ASSERGGLAGAETQY
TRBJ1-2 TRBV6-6 ASSKRVDRDVYGYT
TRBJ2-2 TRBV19 ASSRTENTGELF
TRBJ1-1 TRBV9 ASNPGDSNTEAF
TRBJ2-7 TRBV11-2 ATQLSPDRDYEQY
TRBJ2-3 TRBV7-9 ASSPGTGATDTQY
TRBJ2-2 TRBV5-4 ASSTYNTGELF
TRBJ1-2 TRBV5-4 ASSSTGVSGYGYT
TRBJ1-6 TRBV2 ASRVLTGGEWNSPLH
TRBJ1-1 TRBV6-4 ASSDQGAMNTEAF
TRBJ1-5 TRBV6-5 ASSSQGDQPQH
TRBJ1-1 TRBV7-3 ASSLTTQLVGNTEAF
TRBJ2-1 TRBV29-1 SARGLAGGRDEQF
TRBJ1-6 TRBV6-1 ASSVIGQGSNSPLH
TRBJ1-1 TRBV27 ASSFRDRAAEAF
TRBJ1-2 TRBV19 ASRSRVTDGYT
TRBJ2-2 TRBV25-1 ASSDGTSGLLF
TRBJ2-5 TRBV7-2 ASSWGGTSGETQY
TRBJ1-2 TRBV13 ASSYREGIT
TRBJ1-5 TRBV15 ATSGSPISNQPQH
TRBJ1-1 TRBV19 ASSMGWEGSTEAF
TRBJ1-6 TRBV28 ASSPYRGRSPLH
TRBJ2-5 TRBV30 AWRRGGPQETQY
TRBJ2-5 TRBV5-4 ASSPTRQGRAQY
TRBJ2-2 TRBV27 ASSPRVSNTGELF
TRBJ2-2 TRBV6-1 ASSEQASGTTGELF
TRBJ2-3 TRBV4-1 ASSRPSSGRKDTQY
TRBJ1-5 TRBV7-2 ASSRDNSNQPQH